The sequence of this TCR beta chain was determined in a study of tumor-infiltrating lymphocytes in localized non-small cell lung cancer. Study in general: Several tumor histologies, both smoking statuses, and some post-neoadjuvant chemotherapy samples were included. From each patient, both tumor and uninvolved lung, non-adjacent to tumor, were sampled.

Findings and caveats of the study: Technical variation could not be separated from intratumor heterogeneity here. No T-cell fraction difference was seen between IM1 and IM2 tumors.

As for this clone: The target antigen is unknown.

The table came from immunoSEQ multiplex PCR; TCRdb's copy has only in-frame clones and leaves some out. The sample contains some 8,400 clones, over 70% of which appear only once. This CDR3 spans 14 amino acids. V shed 5 bases and J shed 0 bases, with 10 bases lying between them. Germline assignment: CDR1 WSHSY and CDR2 SAAADI. Specimen: uninvolved lung tissue not adjacent to the tumor. The origin of this receptor is a human donor with non-small cell lung cancer. The chain uses TRBV10-2 and TRBJ1-1, with a weak D call TRBD1 (6 bases). The CDR3 DNA reads as TGCGCCAGCAGTTTGACAGGTTTGAACACTGAAGCTTTCTTT. It codes for CASSLTGLNTEAFF.